The rows below give T cell receptor beta chains drawn from one sample of a study of blood T cell repertoires in COVID-19. The protocol was immunoSEQ multiplex PCR, while the TCRdb copy is restricted to in-frame clones and leaves out a portion. The data show more than 130,000 clones, with roughly 80% seen just once and 8.8% held by the top ten. Sample: peripheral blood. The receptors come from a woman older than 75 in a cohort sampled during active or convalescent COVID-19. Both conserved end residues are trimmed from each CDR3.

J,V,CDR3
TRBJ2-6,TRBV28,ASSSTGVSGANVLT
TRBJ1-2,TRBV5-4,ASSSRQGVLSGYT
TRBJ2-2,TRBV5-4,ASSRGRDTGELF
TRBJ1-2,TRBV20-1,RGQGASGYT
TRBJ2-3,TRBV6-4,ASRASGVYDTQY
TRBJ2-3,TRBV7-9,ASSPGRDSSY
TRBJ1-2,TRBV6-1,ASSESLGRGGGEGYT
TRBJ1-5,TRBV2,ASNGRGQPQH
TRBJ2-2,TRBV10-3,AISDSSGGYWSTGELF
TRBJ1-2,TRBV5-5,ASSLNWETYGYT
TRBJ2-5,TRBV28,ASSWFDGSRETQY
TRBJ2-5,TRBV7-2,ASSPSLGGGLANIETQY
TRBJ2-2,TRBV29-1,SVNSPGELF
TRBJ2-3,TRBV3-1/TRBV3-2,ASSWLAGRTDTQY
TRBJ2-2,TRBV5-1,ASSSGLLNTGELF
TRBJ1-1,TRBV11-1,ASSLRGGGSTEAF
TRBJ2-6,TRBV21-1,ARITGESSGANVLT
TRBJ1-2,TRBV6-5,ASSYSRGRNGYT
TRBJ2-3,TRBV5-1,ASSPDPWDRETDTQY
TRBJ2-5,TRBV5-4,ASSSGQGRETQY
TRBJ1-3,TRBV10-3,AISERPTGTGNTIY
TRBJ1-2,TRBV4-3,ASSQDSRGMAGYT
TRBJ2-4,TRBV5-6,ASRVGLQAKNIQY
TRBJ1-3,TRBV18,ASSLDRPPGNTIY
TRBJ1-5,TRBV7-2,ASRYPGQIVY
TRBJ1-1,TRBV10-3,AISDPDRVNTEAF
TRBJ2-3,TRBV10-1,ARPGGPQVDTQY
TRBJ2-1,TRBV6-5,ASTRLAGHEQF
TRBJ1-2,TRBV7-2,ASSFGRGHYGYT
TRBJ2-4,TRBV5-1,ASSLGPGTGRKDIQY
TRBJ1-1,TRBV2,ASREGGTGTIEAF
TRBJ2-2,TRBV24-1,ATSDHGTSGELF
TRBJ2-1,TRBV19,ASSDPRDRGHNEQF
TRBJ2-3,TRBV7-8,ASSSLVSGTQY
TRBJ2-3,TRBV12-5,ASVLSGGTDTQY
TRBJ1-6,TRBV7-9,ASSLASRAYSPLH
TRBJ1-2,TRBV15,ATSRGDRKHYGYT
TRBJ2-3,TRBV7-3,ASSLTGSTSGGATDTQY
TRBJ1-1,TRBV4-2,ASSLGGRAEAF
TRBJ1-1,TRBV7-2,ASSPQGRRNTEAF
TRBJ1-2,TRBV7-2,ASSPGQKYGYT
TRBJ2-1,TRBV11-3,ASSFTGAVNEQF
TRBJ1-1,TRBV9,ASSAVFGQSNTEAF
TRBJ2-5,TRBV6-6,ASSYGRLAGGETQY
TRBJ1-2,TRBV3-1/TRBV3-2,ASSDPGQGGNGYT
TRBJ1-1,TRBV15,ATSRRGQVNTEAF
TRBJ2-5,TRBV2,ASRGTASQETQY
TRBJ1-5,TRBV28,ASSLEQSNQPQH
TRBJ1-2,TRBV5-1,ASSPRQDLYGYT
TRBJ2-7,TRBV21-1,ASSANRGPREQY
TRBJ2-1,TRBV7-2,ASGRAGVFSYNEQF
TRBJ1-1,TRBV6-5,ASRERLPHTEAF
TRBJ2-1,TRBV7-2,ASSFGQGRYNEQF
TRBJ1-2,TRBV29-1,SVATGQNYGGANYGYT
TRBJ2-5,TRBV5-4,ASSASGGALETQY